This T cell receptor beta chain was documented in a study of cytomegalovirus exposure and HLA in healthy donors. The V and J ends lost 6 bases and 1 base, in that order; junction bases with no gene match: 9. From germline, CDR1 is MNHEY and CDR2 SVGAGI. The CDR3 totals 15 residues. About this clone itself: Its antigen is not known.

Study-wide results and caveats: Published work reported that the classifier diagnosed cytomegalovirus status with high specificity and sensitivity.

PCR used 60 Vbeta primers and 13 Jbeta primers. Libraries were prepared by immunoSEQ multiplex PCR; TCRdb keeps only in-frame clonotypes and omits some of them. This repertoire shows about 170,000 clones, almost 85% found once; its top ten account for under 5%. The chain uses TRBV6-5 and TRBJ2-7; 7 bases agree with TRBD1. The receptor's source is a girl aged 10-17 years in good health and CMV-seropositive. Sequencing used PBMCs. The CDR3 sequence is CASRRTGDGSYEQYF. CDR3 coding DNA: TGTGCCAGCAGGCGGACAGGCGACGGATCCTACGAGCAGTACTTC.